This record concerns one T cell receptor (beta chain) sequence. What it binds is not known. Profiled with immunoSEQ multiplex PCR; TCRdb holds only in-frame clones, not every one. Of roughly 1 million clones in the sample, about 80% were seen once. The sample comes from a study of shared clonotypes between healthy human individuals. Broader study findings: A handful of donors shared approximately 5% of their naive CD4 clonotypes. Among donors, sharing of clonotypes was expected to be affected by sequencing depth.

Germline CDR1 and CDR2: SGHRS and YFSETQ. The CDR3 sequence is 14 residues long. V was pared by 6 bases and J by 1 base, with 5 bases of the junction left unmatched. The chain joins TRBV5-1 to TRBJ1-1; 8 nucleotides agree with TRBD1. The receptor was derived from a man aged 18-30 years in good health. Some clones in this sample may be carry-over from other donors' samples. Material: memory CD4+ T cells from PBMCs. Subset given: CD45RA-negative fraction. The CDR3 here is CASTSGTGNTEAFF. CDR3 DNA sequence: TGCGCCAGCACCTCCGGGACAGGGAACACTGAAGCTTTCTTT.